A selection of T cell receptor beta chains follows, all from one sample in a study of Ad26.COV2.S vaccination and SARS-CoV-2 variants. Produced via immunoSEQ multiplex PCR; TCRdb's table is partial and in-frame only. The sample shows approximately 240,000 clones, roughly 90% of them seen only once. Sample: peripheral blood, taken in a trial of Ad26.COV2.S vaccine versus placebo. The receptors derive from a person aged 18-60 years who received the Ad26.COV2.S COVID-19 vaccine or a placebo. CDR3s include the opening cysteine and the closing phenylalanine or tryptophan. The D gene is left open where the match is weak. Clone size is given for some rows only: seen once, a few or many times, or a class if the clone is expanded.

few,.,TRBV7-8,TRBJ1-3,CASSPQAGGNTIYF,TGTGCCAGCAGCCCCCAGGCAGGGGGAAACACCATATATTTT
.,.,TRBV7-9,TRBJ1-4,CASSLSVDRRKLFF,TGTGCCAGCAGCTTATCCGTTGACAGAAGGAAACTGTTTTTT
.,.,TRBV14,TRBJ2-6,CASSQWGANVLTF,TGTGCCAGCAGCCAGTGGGGAGCCAACGTCCTGACTTTC
.,TRBD1,TRBV7-2,TRBJ2-5,CASSFGTGQETQYF,TGTGCCAGCAGCTTCGGGACAGGGCAGGAGACCCAGTACTTC
.,TRBD1,TRBV6-2/TRBV6-3,TRBJ1-5,CASSRTGVGQPQHF,TGTGCCAGCAGCCGGACAGGGGTGGGTCAGCCCCAGCATTTT
.,.,TRBV5-8,TRBJ2-7,CASSLGIRAYEQYF,TGTGCCAGCAGCTTGGGAATCAGGGCTTACGAGCAGTACTTC
.,TRBD2,TRBV28,TRBJ2-3,CASSNRRLAGGASTDTQYF,TGTGCCAGCAGCAACAGGAGGCTAGCGGGAGGGGCTAGCACAGATACGCAGTATTTT
.,.,TRBV6-6,TRBJ2-7,CASSSSDYEQYF,TGTGCCAGCAGTTCAAGTGACTACGAGCAGTACTTC
few,.,TRBV4-1,TRBJ2-7,CASSQGGGKAPFEQYF,TGCGCCAGCAGCCAAGGGGGGGGCAAGGCTCCCTTCGAGCAGTACTTC
.,TRBD1,TRBV6-5,TRBJ2-1,CASRTTGRYNEQFF,TGTGCCAGCAGGACGACAGGGCGATACAATGAGCAGTTCTTC
once,TRBD2,TRBV7-2,TRBJ2-3,CASSSIAGSTDTQYF,TGTGCCAGCAGCTCTATAGCGGGGAGCACAGATACGCAGTATTTT
.,.,TRBV14,TRBJ2-1,CASSQTRTAYNEQFF,TGTGCCAGCAGCCAAACAAGGACAGCATACAATGAGCAGTTCTTC
once,.,TRBV7-9,TRBJ2-7,CASSRRDGYEQYF,TGTGCCAGCAGCCGCCGGGACGGTTACGAGCAGTACTTC
once,.,TRBV11-3,TRBJ1-5,CASSFYRDTRYSNQPQHF,TGTGCCAGCAGCTTTTACCGGGACACGCGCTATAGCAATCAGCCCCAGCATTTT
.,TRBD2,TRBV18,TRBJ2-3,CASSPGTSGRDTQYF,TGTGCCAGCTCACCCGGGACTAGCGGGAGGGATACGCAGTATTTT
.,.,TRBV6-5,TRBJ1-1,CASSYYRDNTEAFF,TGTGCCAGCAGTTACTACAGGGACAACACTGAAGCTTTCTTT
.,.,TRBV29-1,TRBJ1-5,CSAKTGNSNQPQHF,TGCAGCGCCAAAACGGGGAATAGCAATCAGCCCCAGCATTTT
.,.,TRBV15,TRBJ2-7,CATSRDLVIEQYF,TGTGCCACCAGCAGAGATCTCGTTATCGAGCAGTACTTC
.,TRBD1,TRBV9,TRBJ2-7,CASSVDSGQTYEQYF,TGTGCCAGCAGCGTAGACTCGGGACAGACCTACGAGCAGTACTTC
.,.,TRBV9,TRBJ2-7,CASSAHYAGAVEQYF,TGTGCCAGCAGCGCCCATTATGCGGGGGCGGTGGAGCAGTACTTC
.,.,TRBV10-3,TRBJ2-6,CAIRDRAFGANVLTF,TGTGCCATCAGGGACCGGGCGTTTGGGGCCAACGTCCTGACTTTC
.,TRBD2,TRBV7-2,TRBJ2-3,CASSQGLATWVGDTQYF,TGTGCCAGCAGCCAGGGACTAGCGACATGGGTGGGAGATACGCAGTATTTT
.,.,TRBV2,TRBJ1-1,CASSDIWVNTEAFF,TGTGCCAGCAGTGATATTTGGGTCAACACTGAAGCTTTCTTT
.,TRBD1,TRBV7-9,TRBJ1-5,CASSPGTGNQPQHF,TGTGCCAGCAGCCCCGGGACAGGCAATCAGCCCCAGCATTTT
.,TRBD1,TRBV5-6,TRBJ1-5,CASSLAGGGYQPQHF,TGTGCCAGCAGCTTGGCTGGAGGGGGCTATCAGCCCCAGCATTTT
.,.,TRBV7-8,TRBJ2-7,CASSLGTAKEQYF,TGTGCCAGCAGCTTAGGGACAGCCAAGGAGCAGTACTTC
few,.,TRBV7-3,TRBJ1-2,CASSPGGGGERGYTF,TGTGCCAGCAGCCCAGGAGGGGGAGGAGAACGAGGCTACACCTTC
once,TRBD1,TRBV7-3,TRBJ2-7,CASSKGQGYEQYF,TGTGCCAGCAGCAAGGGACAGGGCTACGAGCAGTACTTC
.,.,TRBV5-5,TRBJ2-5,CASSLAVRLETQYF,TGTGCCAGCAGCTTGGCCGTGAGGTTGGAGACCCAGTACTTC
.,.,TRBV4-3,TRBJ2-7,CASSQAQGSYEQYF,TGCGCCAGCAGCCAAGCGCAGGGCTCCTACGAGCAGTACTTC
.,.,TRBV6-4,TRBJ1-2,CASSDSRAGYTF,TGTGCCAGCAGTGACTCGAGGGCTGGCTACACCTTC
.,TRBD1,TRBV5-1,TRBJ2-7,CATAPGQGLHEQYF,TGCGCCACCGCTCCGGGACAGGGTTTACACGAGCAGTACTTC
.,TRBD1,TRBV11-2,TRBJ2-5,CASSESGGQQETQYF,TGTGCCAGCAGCGAAAGTGGGGGACAGCAAGAGACCCAGTACTTC
.,TRBD1,TRBV6-1,TRBJ1-6,CASSEGWARGVNNSPLHF,TGTGCCAGCAGTGAAGGATGGGCCAGGGGGGTAAATAATTCACCCCTCCACTTT
.,.,TRBV9,TRBJ2-7,CASSVGMGDPHEQYF,TGTGCCAGCAGCGTAGGAATGGGGGACCCCCACGAGCAGTACTTC
.,TRBD1,TRBV19,TRBJ1-5,CASSMHPGTGYSNQPQHF,TGTGCCAGTAGTATGCACCCCGGGACAGGCTATAGCAATCAGCCCCAGCATTTT